These 31 T cell receptor beta chains came from one sample sequenced in a study of shared clonotypes between healthy human individuals (dated by TCRdb to about 2020). CD8 naive samples were CD45RO-negative cells positively selected for CCR7, giving a CD45RA+CCR7+ population that excluded TemRA cells. Library generation was performed with the immunoSEQ multiplex PCR assay. TCRdb stores this immuneACCESS table with in-frame sequences only. Part of the clones is absent; in the studies checked, under half of the shortfall reflects unresolved V genes, and no reason is known for the rest. This sample gives 2 million to 2.5 million clones in total; roughly 95% of them show up just once. The ten largest make up approximately 1.2% of the sample. Sequenced material: naive CD8+ T cells sorted from blood. This specimen's cell subset or site label, per the study, means: CD45RA+CCR7+. The origin of the receptors is a man aged 18 to 35 in good health.

The gene calls are TRBV5-3 and TRBJ1-6; D possibly corresponds to TRBD1 (6 bases). TRBV5-3 is labeled an ORF, and its function is uncertain. V dropped 5 bases and J dropped 0 bases, with 36 bases sitting between them. The CDR3 is made up of 24 amino acids. As DNA, the CDR3 is TGTGCCAGAAGTCGTCGTACTTGGACAGCCGAACCCATTACAAAGAGCTCCTATAATTCACCCCTCCACTTT. Translation: CARSRRTWTAEPITKSSYNSPLHF.

V is TRBV11-2 and J is TRBJ1-2, with TRBD1 matching over 7 bases. Trimming at V came to 3 bases and at J to 5 bases, leaving 3 bases not matched to a gene. The CDR3 sequence is 13 residues long. Germline loops: CDR1 SGHAT, CDR2 FQNNGV. The CDR3: CASSFGTVYGYTF. CDR3 sequence (DNA): TGTGCCAGCAGCTTTGGGACAGTATATGGCTACACCTTC.

This clone was counted once. This chain uses TRBV30 with TRBJ2-1, with no clear D. V was pared by 4 bases and J by 10 bases, with 14 bases between. The CDR3 spans 12 residues. Germline CDR1 is GTSNPN and CDR2 is SVGIG (reference sequence). CDR3 loop: CAWNRPGQEQFF. DNA for the CDR3: TGTGCCTGGAACCGACCGGGCCAAGAGCAGTTCTTC. Full variable domain (remainder filled in from reference TRBV30 and TRBJ2-1): SQTIHQWPATLVQPVGSPLSLECTVEGTSNPNLYWYRQAAGRGLQLLFYSVGIGQISSEVPQNLSASRPQDRQFILSSKKLLLSDSGFYLCAWNRPGQEQFFGPGTRLTVL.

The V call is TRBV27, the J call TRBJ2-7; D tentatively fits TRBD1 or TRBD2 (5 bases each). Trimming pared 2 bases from V and 2 bases from J, leaving 13 bases between. The CDR3 consists of 15 residues. CDR1 is MNHEY, CDR2 SMNVEV, per germline (reference sequence). The CDR3 DNA reads TGTGCCAGCAGTTTACACGGGGCAGGCGCCTACGAGCAGTACTTC. It translates to CASSLHGAGAYEQYF.

The chain employs TRBV30 and TRBJ1-1, with D possibly matching TRBD1 (5 bases). Trimming took 3 bases from V and 4 from J, leaving 15 bases between them. This CDR3 comprises 14 residues. Germline V gene data show CDR1 as GTSNPN and CDR2 as SVGIG (reference sequence). CDR3 loop: CAWRQDSGLTEAFF. CDR3 nucleotide sequence: TGTGCCTGGAGACAAGACAGTGGCCTCACTGAAGCTTTCTTT.

This clone was seen a few times. This sequence joins TRBV19 and TRBJ2-7, with 9 bases that match TRBD1. Germline lookup yields CDR1 LNHDA and CDR2 SQIVND (reference sequence). Unmatched junction bases numbered 9, after V lost 6 bases and J lost 3 bases. The length of the CDR3 is 15 residues. In DNA, the CDR3 is TGTGCCAGTAGCGAGGGACAGGGCGGTTTCTACGAGCAGTACTTC. Protein product: CASSEGQGGFYEQYF. Together with reference TRBV19 and TRBJ2-7, the CDR3 gives the full variable domain: DGGITQSPKYLFRKEGQNVTLSCEQNLNHDAMYWYRQDPGQGLRLIYYSQIVNDFQKGDIAEGYSVSREKKESFPLTVTSAQKNPTAFYLCASSEGQGGFYEQYFGPGTRLTVT.

On this clone itself: The same CDR3 also results from other DNA sequences found in this sample. The chain combines TRBV4-3 with TRBJ2-2; D gene ambiguous. Germline-derived CDR1 and CDR2 are LGHNA and YSLEER. The length of the CDR3 is 13 residues. V lost 1 base and J lost 5, with 5 bases in between. The CDR3, as DNA: TGCGCCAGCAGCCAAGGATGGACCGGGGAGCTGTTTTTT. Encoded protein: CASSQGWTGELFF.

Regarding this clone: Other nucleotide sequences in the sample specify the same CDR3. V is TRBV6-6 and J is TRBJ2-5, with D perhaps matching TRBD1 or TRBD2 (5 bases each). CDR1 and CDR2 from the germline V gene are MNHNY and SVGAGI (reference sequence). The length of the CDR3 is 13 residues. The germline V and J ends were trimmed by 2 bases and 4 bases, with 8 bases remaining between them. The CDR3 spells CASSYGAGETQYF. The CDR3 DNA follows: TGTGCCAGCAGTTACGGGGCGGGAGAGACCCAGTACTTC.

V is TRBV11-2 and J is TRBJ2-2; TRBD1 matches 8 bases. Germline V gives CDR1 SGHAT, CDR2 FQNNGV. This CDR3 has 15 residues. The J segment lost 6 bases and the V segment lost 3 bases, leaving 6 bases of the junction unmatched. CDR3 protein: CASSFWDRSPGELFF. CDR3 coding DNA: TGTGCCAGCAGCTTTTGGGACAGGTCCCCCGGGGAGCTGTTTTTT.

This clone occurred once. This chain links TRBV2 with TRBJ2-7; the D is unclear. CDR3 length: 12 amino acids. Trimming pared 6 bases from V and 3 bases from J, leaving 9 bases between. Germline values: CDR1 SNHLY, CDR2 FYNNEI. The CDR3 DNA reads as TGTGCCAGCAGGACGACACACTACGAGCAGTACTTC. Its translation is CASRTTHYEQYF.

V is TRBV6-5 and J is TRBJ1-2; possibly TRBD1 for D (5 bases). V was shortened by 0 bases and J by 5 bases, with 13 bases between the two germline ends. Germline-derived CDR1 and CDR2 are MNHEY and SVGAGI. This CDR3 is 15 amino acids long. The CDR3 region has the DNA TGTGCCAGCAGTTACTCGTTTTCGGGGGGTTATGGCTACACCTTC. Translated, it gives CASSYSFSGGYGYTF.

The rearrangement links TRBV30 to TRBJ1-1; D remains unclear. Germline V gene sequence: CDR1 GTSNPN, CDR2 SVGIG (reference sequence). The CDR3 sequence is 12 residues long. Deletions cut 2 bases from V and 6 bases from J, with 10 bases between. CDR3 in DNA: TGTGCCTGGAGTTTCAAGAAGGCTGAAGCTTTCTTT. It is translated as CAWSFKKAEAFF.

This chain uses TRBV7-9 with TRBJ2-1; 7 bases are shared with TRBD2. Looked up from germline, CDR1 is SEHNR and CDR2 is FQNEAQ (reference sequence). The CDR3 spans 16 residues. The J segment lost 9 bases and the V segment lost 4 bases, leaving 15 bases of the junction unmatched. CDR3 in DNA: TGTGCCAGCAGCTATAACCCCGTGAGTGGGACTATTGAGCAGTTCTTC. This encodes CASSYNPVSGTIEQFF.

The chain carries TRBV6-6 and TRBJ1-1; 9 bases align to TRBD1. V lost 6 bases to trimming and J lost 0 bases; unmatched junction nucleotides: 8. Germline assignment: CDR1 MNHNY and CDR2 SVGAGI (reference sequence). The CDR3 consists of 16 residues. The CDR3, as DNA: TGTGCCAGCAGGCCACTCGGACAGGGGATGAACACTGAAGCTTTCTTT. Translation: CASRPLGQGMNTEAFF.

The chain recombines TRBV10-3 with TRBJ2-6; the D is unclear. The CDR3 extends over 15 amino acids. The germline V gene encodes CDR1 ENHRY and CDR2 SYGVKD. V was shortened by 1 base and J by 0 bases, with 4 bases between the two germline ends. In DNA form, the CDR3 reads TGTGCCATCAGTGAGTTACTCTCTGGGGCCAACGTCCTGACTTTC. Protein: CAISELLSGANVLTF.

The CDR3 here is CASSPVPDGQPQHF. CDR3 sequence (DNA): TGTGCCAGCAGTCCGGTCCCGGACGGACAGCCCCAGCATTTT. The rearrangement links TRBV28 to TRBJ1-5; D is uncertain. V lost 5 bases and J lost 7, with 15 bases in between. This CDR3 spans 14 amino acids. Germline CDR1 reads MDHEN; CDR2 reads SYDVKM.

V gene TRBV2 combines with J gene TRBJ2-6; D remains ambiguous. Germline-derived CDR1 and CDR2 are SNHLY and FYNNEI. Trimming pared 3 bases from V and 0 bases from J, leaving 12 bases between. The CDR3 has 17 residues. Here the CDR3 reads CASSDERLSSGANVLTF. CDR3 DNA: TGTGCCAGCAGTGATGAGCGACTGTCCTCTGGGGCCAACGTCCTGACTTTC.

The gene calls are TRBV7-9 and TRBJ2-1; D remains unclear. Trimming removed 5 bases at V and 1 base at J, with 15 bases between. This CDR3 has 16 amino acids. Germline CDR1 reads SEHNR; CDR2 reads FQNEAQ (reference sequence). This CDR3 is CASSQSPGLSYNEQFF. The CDR3 nucleotides are TGTGCCAGCAGCCAGTCCCCGGGCTTATCCTACAATGAGCAGTTCTTC.

The chain has TRBV7-2 and TRBJ2-3, with 7 bases fitting TRBD2. The CDR3 extends over 15 amino acids. Trimming removed 1 base from V and 6 bases from J; junction bases left unmatched: 7. Per germline, CDR1 SGHTA and CDR2 FQGNSA. The CDR3 here is CASSLVRGSADTQYF. For the CDR3, the DNA is TGTGCCAGCAGCTTAGTCCGCGGGAGTGCTGATACGCAGTATTTT.

This clone was seen only once. The rearrangement joins TRBV19 to TRBJ2-1; possibly TRBD2 for D (6 bases). V was cut by 1 base and J by 9 bases, with 10 bases left in between. This CDR3 has 13 amino acids. Germline lookup yields CDR1 LNHDA and CDR2 SQIVND (reference sequence). The CDR3 region is CASSIGLDIEQFF. The CDR3 nucleotides are TGTGCCAGTAGTATAGGACTAGATATTGAGCAGTTCTTC.

The V and J genes are TRBV9 and TRBJ2-3; TRBD2 matches at 8 bases. The V gene end was trimmed by 0 bases and the J gene end by 2 bases; junction bases not matched to a gene: 5. The germline gives CDR1 SGDLS, CDR2 YYNGEE. This CDR3 has 16 amino acids. The chain's CDR3 is CASSVVVSGVTDTQYF. In nucleotides, the CDR3 is TGTGCCAGCAGCGTAGTTGTTAGCGGGGTCACAGATACGCAGTATTTT.

The chain employs TRBV13 and TRBJ2-2; 7 bases are a match to TRBD1. The V and J ends lost 1 base and 2 bases, in that order; junction bases with no gene match: 10. This CDR3 is built from 18 residues. In germline, CDR1 is PRHDT, CDR2 FYEKMQ (reference sequence). The CDR3, as DNA: TGTGCCAGCAGCTTAGCGGACGATACAGGGGAAAACACCGGGGAGCTGTTTTTT. This translates into CASSLADDTGENTGELFF.

The chain combines TRBV5-5 with TRBJ1-1; D remains unclear. The germline gives CDR1 SGHKS, CDR2 YYEKEE (reference sequence). This CDR3 contains 14 residues. V was trimmed by 2 bases and J by 0 bases, leaving 8 bases between them. The CDR3 DNA follows: TGTGCCAGCAGCTTTACAGAGATGAACACTGAAGCTTTCTTT. Protein product: CASSFTEMNTEAFF.

The chain carries TRBV7-9 and TRBJ1-4; perhaps TRBD1 as D (5 bases). Germline CDR1 reads SEHNR; CDR2 reads FQNEAQ (reference sequence). The CDR3 runs 16 residues. The V and J ends lost 1 base and 4 bases respectively, with 13 bases between them. This CDR3 reads CASSLEWETDNEKLFF. The CDR3, as DNA: TGTGCCAGCAGCTTAGAGTGGGAGACAGATAATGAAAAACTGTTTTTT.

The chain employs TRBV7-8 and TRBJ2-4; the match to TRBD2 covers 10 bases. The germline V gene encodes CDR1 SGHVS and CDR2 FQNEAQ. V was pared by 4 bases and J by 5 bases, with 2 bases of the junction left unmatched. The CDR3 is 14 residues long. Here the CDR3 reads CASSSGLAENIQYF. The CDR3 DNA follows: TGTGCCAGCAGCTCCGGACTAGCGGAAAACATTCAGTACTTC.

The chain uses TRBV19 and TRBJ2-3; D is perhaps TRBD2 (5 bases). V was cut by 3 bases and J by 6 bases, with 13 bases left in between. The CDR3 covers 14 residues. The V gene's germline CDR1 is LNHDA and CDR2 SQIVND (reference sequence). The chain's CDR3 is CASSIGVATDTQYF. CDR3 sequence (DNA): TGTGCCAGTAGTATCGGGGTAGCAACGGATACGCAGTATTTT.

V usage is TRBV5-4 and J usage is TRBJ2-7; D ambiguous. V was shortened by 3 bases and J by 0 bases, with 7 bases between the two germline ends. CDR1 and CDR2 (germline): SGHNT, YYREEE (reference sequence). This CDR3 comprises 13 residues. CDR3 amino acids: CASSYGFSYEQYF. The CDR3 coding sequence is TGTGCCAGCAGCTACGGATTCTCCTACGAGCAGTACTTC.

This clone was seen a few times. This chain connects TRBV20-1 to TRBJ2-7; D remains unclear. The CDR3 consists of 11 residues. V gave up 4 bases and J gave up 0 bases, with 4 bases separating them. CDR1 and CDR2 from the germline V gene are DFQATT and SNEGSKA (reference sequence). The CDR3 DNA reads as TGCAGTGCTAAAAGCTCCTACGAGCAGTACTTC. This sequence encodes CSAKSSYEQYF.

The chain carries TRBV7-6 and TRBJ2-7; no reliable D call. This CDR3 is 13 amino acids long. V lost 2 bases and J 4 bases, leaving 9 bases between the germline ends. Per germline, CDR1 SGHVS and CDR2 FNYEAQ. The CDR3 region has the DNA TGTGCCAGCAGCTTACGGACCTTTTACGAGCAGTACTTC. Protein product: CASSLRTFYEQYF.

This chain uses TRBV6-5 with TRBJ2-2; a possible D gene is TRBD2 (7 bases). Trimming shortened V by 0 bases and J by 7 bases, and 15 bases separated the two germline ends. The length of the CDR3 is 16 residues. Per the germline V gene, CDR1 is MNHEY and CDR2 is SVGAGI. The CDR3 is CASSYSISGGFGELFF. CDR3 nucleotide sequence: TGTGCCAGCAGTTACTCGATTTCGGGGGGCTTCGGGGAGCTGTTTTTT.

The CDR3 DNA is TGTGCCAGCAGTTCCTACCGTGAAAGCTCTGGAAACACCATATATTTT. It specifies CASSSYRESSGNTIYF. The chain joins TRBV28 to TRBJ1-3; no definite D call. V was trimmed by 4 bases and J by 0 bases, leaving 13 bases between them. The CDR3 covers 16 residues. Germline V gives CDR1 MDHEN, CDR2 SYDVKM.